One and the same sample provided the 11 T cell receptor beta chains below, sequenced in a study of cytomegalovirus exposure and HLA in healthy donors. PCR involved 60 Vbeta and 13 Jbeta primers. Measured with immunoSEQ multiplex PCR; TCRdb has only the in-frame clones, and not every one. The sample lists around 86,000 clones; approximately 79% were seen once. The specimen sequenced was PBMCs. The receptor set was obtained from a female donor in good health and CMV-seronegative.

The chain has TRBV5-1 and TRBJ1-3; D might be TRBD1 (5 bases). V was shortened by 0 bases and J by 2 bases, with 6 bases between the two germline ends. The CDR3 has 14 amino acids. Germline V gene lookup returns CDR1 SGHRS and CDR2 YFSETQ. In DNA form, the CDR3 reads TGCGCCAGCAGCTTGGGACAGCCTGGAAACACCATATATTTT. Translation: CASSLGQPGNTIYF.

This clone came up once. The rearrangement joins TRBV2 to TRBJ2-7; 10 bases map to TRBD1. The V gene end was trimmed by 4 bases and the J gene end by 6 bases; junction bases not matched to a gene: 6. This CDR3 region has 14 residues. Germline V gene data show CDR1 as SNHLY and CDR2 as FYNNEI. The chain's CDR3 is CASSVRDRGGEQYF. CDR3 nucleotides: TGTGCCAGCAGTGTCCGGGACAGGGGTGGCGAGCAGTACTTC. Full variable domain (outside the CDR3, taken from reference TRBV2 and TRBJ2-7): EPEVTQTPSHQVTQMGQEVILRCVPISNHLYFYWYRQILGQKVEFLVSFYNNEISEKSEIFDDQFSVERPDGSNFTLKIRSTKLEDSAMYFCASSVRDRGGEQYFGPGTRLTVT.

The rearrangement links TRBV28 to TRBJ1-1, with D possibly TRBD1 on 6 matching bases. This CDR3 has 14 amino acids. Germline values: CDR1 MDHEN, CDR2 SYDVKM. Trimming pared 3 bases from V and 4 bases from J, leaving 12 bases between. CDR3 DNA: TGTGCCAGCAGTTTCTCCGACAGGCGCACTGAAGCTTTCTTT. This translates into CASSFSDRRTEAFF.

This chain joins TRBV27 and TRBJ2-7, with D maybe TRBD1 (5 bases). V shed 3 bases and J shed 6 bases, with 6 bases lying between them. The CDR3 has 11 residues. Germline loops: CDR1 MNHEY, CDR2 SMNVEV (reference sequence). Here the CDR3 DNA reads TGTGCCAGCAGTTTTGGGGCCGAGCAGTACTTC. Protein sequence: CASSFGAEQYF.

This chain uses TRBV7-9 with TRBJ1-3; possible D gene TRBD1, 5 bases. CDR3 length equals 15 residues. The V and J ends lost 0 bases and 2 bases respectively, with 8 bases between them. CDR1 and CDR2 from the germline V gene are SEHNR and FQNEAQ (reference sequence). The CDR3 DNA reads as TGTGCCAGCAGCTTAGCGACAGAAACTGGAAACACCATATATTTT. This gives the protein CASSLATETGNTIYF.

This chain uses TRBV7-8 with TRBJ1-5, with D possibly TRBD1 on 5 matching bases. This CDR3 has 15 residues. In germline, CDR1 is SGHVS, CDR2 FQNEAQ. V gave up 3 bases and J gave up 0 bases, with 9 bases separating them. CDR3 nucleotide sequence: TGTGCCAGCAGCTTGGGGGGGGGTAGCAATCAGCCCCAGCATTTT. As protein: CASSLGGGSNQPQHF.

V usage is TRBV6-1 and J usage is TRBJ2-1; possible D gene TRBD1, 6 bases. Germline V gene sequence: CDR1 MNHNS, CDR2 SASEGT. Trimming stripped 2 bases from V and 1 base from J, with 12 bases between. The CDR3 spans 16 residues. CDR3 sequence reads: CASSEFYRESYNEQFF. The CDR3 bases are TGTGCCAGCAGTGAATTTTACAGGGAGTCCTACAATGAGCAGTTCTTC.

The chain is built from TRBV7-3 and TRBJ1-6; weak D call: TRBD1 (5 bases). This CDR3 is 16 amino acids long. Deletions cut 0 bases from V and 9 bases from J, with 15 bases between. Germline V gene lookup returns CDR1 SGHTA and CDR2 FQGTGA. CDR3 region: CASSLTGPGGISPLHF. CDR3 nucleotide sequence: TGTGCCAGCAGCTTAACGGGCCCCGGGGGGATTTCACCCCTCCACTTT.

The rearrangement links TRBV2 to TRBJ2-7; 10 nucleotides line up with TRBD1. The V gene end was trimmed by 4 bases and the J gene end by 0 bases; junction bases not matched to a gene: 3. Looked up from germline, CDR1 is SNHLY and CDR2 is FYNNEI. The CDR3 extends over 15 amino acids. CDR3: CASSGRTGGSYEQYF. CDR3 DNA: TGTGCCAGCAGTGGCAGGACAGGGGGCTCCTACGAGCAGTACTTC. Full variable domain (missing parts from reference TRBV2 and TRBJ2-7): EPEVTQTPSHQVTQMGQEVILRCVPISNHLYFYWYRQILGQKVEFLVSFYNNEISEKSEIFDDQFSVERPDGSNFTLKIRSTKLEDSAMYFCASSGRTGGSYEQYFGPGTRLTVT.

CDR3 region: CASSLTGYEQYF. The CDR3 DNA reads TGTGCCAGCAGTCTGACTGGTTACGAGCAGTACTTC. This sequence joins TRBV28 and TRBJ2-7; D remains ambiguous. CDR1 is MDHEN and CDR2 is SYDVKM in the germline V gene. The V and J ends lost 5 bases and 4 bases respectively, with 9 bases between them. The CDR3 consists of 12 residues.

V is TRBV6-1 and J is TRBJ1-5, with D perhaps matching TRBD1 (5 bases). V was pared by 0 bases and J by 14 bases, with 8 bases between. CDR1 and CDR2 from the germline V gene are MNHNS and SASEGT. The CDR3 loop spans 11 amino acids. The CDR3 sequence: CASSEARGKHF. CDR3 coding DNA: TGTGCCAGCAGTGAAGCGCGGGGCAAGCATTTT.